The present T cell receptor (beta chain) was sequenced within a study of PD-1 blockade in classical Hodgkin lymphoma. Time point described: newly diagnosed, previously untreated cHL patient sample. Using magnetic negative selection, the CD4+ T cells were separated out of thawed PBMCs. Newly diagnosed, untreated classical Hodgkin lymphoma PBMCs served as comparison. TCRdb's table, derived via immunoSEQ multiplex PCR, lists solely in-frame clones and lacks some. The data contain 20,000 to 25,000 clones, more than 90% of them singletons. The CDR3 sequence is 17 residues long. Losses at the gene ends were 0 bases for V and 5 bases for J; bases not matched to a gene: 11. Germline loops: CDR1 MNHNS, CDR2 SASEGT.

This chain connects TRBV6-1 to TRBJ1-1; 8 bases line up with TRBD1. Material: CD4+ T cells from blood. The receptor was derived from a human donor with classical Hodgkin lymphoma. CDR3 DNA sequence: TGTGCCAGCAGTGAAGCGGCAGGGGGCTATGGCAGTACTGAAGCTTTCTTT. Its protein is CASSEAAGGYGSTEAFF.